The T cell receptor (beta chain) described here comes from a study of CD8 T cells in Susac syndrome. TCR beta was sequenced from blood CD8+ and CD4+ T cells. It was with random hexamers that 0.5 to 1 ug RNA was reverse transcribed. The CDR3 of TCR beta was amplified by immunoSEQ multiplex PCR across 54 Vbeta and 13 Jbeta. In TCRdb, the immunoSEQ multiplex PCR reads were re-called with MiXCR into one record per CDR3 protein. The sample has 170,000 or so distinct CDR3 sequences; more than 95% are singletons. The V and J ends lost 0 bases and 2 bases, in that order; junction bases with no gene match: 19. This CDR3 is built from 21 residues. Germline loops: CDR1 LGHDT, CDR2 YNNKEL (reference sequence).

The receptor was derived from a human donor with Susac syndrome. V and J are TRBV3-1 and TRBJ2-7; TRBD1 aligns across 10 bases. The sample consisted of CD4+ T cells from PBMCs. The chain's CDR3 is CASSQDLPVGQGFSGTYEQYF. Here the CDR3 DNA reads TGTGCCAGCAGCCAAGATCTTCCGGTGGGACAGGGGTTTAGCGGAACCTACGAGCAGTACTTC.